The 20 T cell receptor beta chains in this list originate from one sample, sequenced in a study of T cell responses to AZD1222 COVID-19 vaccine. Profiling relied on immunoSEQ multiplex PCR, and the TCRdb table lists in-frame clones only, not all of them. The sample includes approximately 110,000 clones, around 87% of them seen just once. The specimen was peripheral blood, collected on day 0 of AZD1222 vaccination. Source of these receptors: an adult in good health.

This clone has only one observation. The CDR3: CAGGRGLSYGYTF. As DNA, the CDR3 is TGTGCCGGGGGACGAGGGTTATCCTATGGCTACACCTTC. V is TRBV30 and J is TRBJ1-2, with a tentative D call TRBD1 (5 bases). The length of the CDR3 is 13 residues. Germline CDR1 reads GTSNPN; CDR2 reads SVGIG (reference sequence). Trimming removed 8 bases at V and 4 bases at J, with 17 bases between.

This chain links TRBV7-2 with TRBJ2-3, with D uncertain. Germline V CDR1 and CDR2: SGHTA, FQGNSA. The CDR3 length is 14 residues. V shed 5 bases and J shed 8 bases, with 17 bases lying between them. In DNA, the CDR3 is TGTGCCAGCAGCCGCGACGCGACTCTTGGTACGCAGTATTTT. Translating it yields CASSRDATLGTQYF. The whole variable domain, filled in from reference TRBV7-2 and TRBJ2-3, reads GAGVSQSPSNKVTEKGKDVELRCDPISGHTALYWYRQSLGQGLEFLIYFQGNSAPDKSGLPSDRFSAERTGGSVSTLTIQRTQQEDSAVYLCASSRDATLGTQYFGPGTRLTVL.

The chain uses TRBV7-9 and TRBJ1-6; D might be TRBD1 (5 bases). V was clipped by 4 bases and J by 6 bases, with 16 bases between them. This CDR3 region has 16 residues. Germline V gene sequence: CDR1 SEHNR, CDR2 FQNEAQ (reference sequence). The CDR3 DNA sequence: TGTGCCAGCAGCTCCCCCCGGGGCTCAAGTAATTCACCCCTCCACTTT. Translation: CASSSPRGSSNSPLHF.

The chain joins TRBV19 to TRBJ1-2, with 8 bases identical to TRBD1. Germline CDR1 and CDR2: LNHDA and SQIVND (reference sequence). The CDR3 totals 14 residues. V lost 7 bases to trimming and J lost 2 bases; unmatched junction nucleotides: 6. The DNA of the CDR3 is TGTGCCAGTACAGGGGGCGATGGGAACTATGGCTACACCTTC. Translation gives CASTGGDGNYGYTF.

The V and J genes are TRBV7-2 and TRBJ1-4; 8 bases are shared with TRBD1. CDR1 SGHTA and CDR2 FQGNSA come from the germline V gene. Trimming removed 5 bases from V and 8 bases from J; junction bases left unmatched: 10. This CDR3 has 15 residues. CDR3: CASSLLGRGLEKLFF. The CDR3 bases are TGTGCCAGCAGCCTATTGGGCAGGGGGCTGGAAAAACTGTTTTTT.

The rearrangement links TRBV5-1 to TRBJ2-7; 8 bases are shared with TRBD1. The CDR3 spans 15 residues. Trimming cost V 7 bases and J 7 bases; bases outside gene matches: 16. The germline V gene encodes CDR1 SGHRS and CDR2 YFSETQ. The CDR3 region has the DNA TGCGCCAGCGGCGATGACAGGGGTGCCCTGGGGGAGCAGTACTTC. It yields the protein CASGDDRGALGEQYF.

This chain uses TRBV4-1 with TRBJ1-1, with D possibly matching TRBD1 (5 bases). Trimming cost V 2 bases and J 4 bases, with 14 bases left between them. The CDR3 totals 15 residues. CDR1 and CDR2 (germline): MGHRA, YSYEKL. The chain's CDR3 is CASSQTHGGPTEAFF. The CDR3 DNA reads TGCGCCAGCAGCCAAACCCATGGGGGACCCACTGAAGCTTTCTTT.

The chain has TRBV7-6 and TRBJ1-1; D is unclear. There are 18 residues in the CDR3. With 1 base removed from V and 0 bases from J, the gap between germline ends came to 18 bases. Germline CDR1 is SGHVS and CDR2 is FNYEAQ. CDR3 bases: TGTGCCAGCAGCTTAGGAGTCGGACGTGGAAAAATGAACACTGAAGCTTTCTTT. This sequence encodes CASSLGVGRGKMNTEAFF. Using reference TRBV7-6 and TRBJ1-1 for the parts outside the CDR3, the full variable domain is GAGVSQSPRYKVTKRGQDVALRCDPISGHVSLYWYRQALGQGPEFLTYFNYEAQQDKSGLPNDRFSAERPEGSISTLTIQRTEQRDSAMYRCASSLGVGRGKMNTEAFFGQGTRLTVV.

The J gene is TRBJ2-1, the V gene TRBV7-9; D is uncertain. The CDR3 consists of 15 residues. Germline CDR1 reads SEHNR; CDR2 reads FQNEAQ (reference sequence). Trimming stripped 3 bases from V and 3 bases from J, with 12 bases between. CDR3 nucleotides: TGTGCCAGCAGCTTCTCGGCAGCGTTCTACAATGAGCAGTTCTTC. Its protein product is CASSFSAAFYNEQFF.

The count of this clone is one. V and J are TRBV19 and TRBJ2-2; 8 bases agree with TRBD2. Germline CDR1 reads LNHDA; CDR2 reads SQIVND (reference sequence). CDR3 length: 15 amino acids. With 5 bases clipped from V and 4 bases from J, the junction kept 6 bases outside the gene matches. CDR3 coding DNA: TGTGCCAGTAGTCCCTTAGCGGGGTTCACCGGGGAGCTGTTTTTT. Translating it yields CASSPLAGFTGELFF.

The chain employs TRBV5-8 and TRBJ1-2; 9 nucleotides line up with TRBD1. The V gene's germline CDR1 is SGHTS and CDR2 YDEGEE. The CDR3 runs to 13 residues. The CDR3 nucleotides read TGTGGCACGGGACAGGGCAGGCATAATGGCTACACCTTC. Translated: CGTGQGRHNGYTF.

V gene TRBV29-1 combines with J gene TRBJ1-4; D is uncertain. The CDR3 totals 18 residues. V was shortened by 0 bases and J by 11 bases, with 28 bases between the two germline ends. Germline V gene sequence: CDR1 SQVTM, CDR2 ANQGSEA. The CDR3 DNA follows: TGCAGCGTTGAAGAAACCGGAGGAGGGCCGGAATTTTCAACTAAACTGTTTTTT. It codes for CSVEETGGGPEFSTKLFF.

The chain links TRBV29-1 to TRBJ2-1, with 8 positions matching TRBD2. The CDR3 runs to 12 residues. Unmatched junction bases numbered 6, after V lost 5 bases and J lost 9 bases. Germline assignment: CDR1 SQVTM and CDR2 ANQGSEA. As DNA, the CDR3 is TGCAGCGTTAACGGGGGGGCCGTTGAGCAGTTCTTC. It encodes CSVNGGAVEQFF.

This chain joins TRBV19 and TRBJ2-2, with TRBD1 matching 7 bases. J gave up 5 bases and V 5 bases, and 11 bases lay outside the gene matches. In germline, CDR1 is LNHDA, CDR2 SQIVND (reference sequence). This CDR3 has 16 amino acids. The DNA of the CDR3 is TGTGCCAGTAGTCCCCCGGGACAGCCAACGACCGGGGAGCTGTTTTTT. It encodes CASSPPGQPTTGELFF. The complete variable domain, with remaining parts taken from reference TRBV19 and TRBJ2-2, reads DGGITQSPKYLFRKEGQNVTLSCEQNLNHDAMYWYRQDPGQGLRLIYYSQIVNDFQKGDIAEGYSVSREKKESFPLTVTSAQKNPTAFYLCASSPPGQPTTGELFFGEGSRLTVL.

The rearrangement joins TRBV6-5 to TRBJ1-6; possibly TRBD1 for D (6 bases). The V end was cut by 10 bases, the J end by 5 bases, with 15 bases between. The germline CDR1 and CDR2 sequences are MNHEY and SVGAGI. The CDR3 is 14 residues long. The CDR3 is CANLSGADNSPLHF. The CDR3 DNA reads TGTGCCAATCTCTCGGGGGCGGATAATTCACCCCTCCACTTT.

The gene calls are TRBV2 and TRBJ2-3; no firm D call. The CDR3 runs 13 residues. CDR1 SNHLY and CDR2 FYNNEI come from the germline V gene. V was pared by 3 bases and J by 0 bases, with 4 bases between. The CDR3 here is CASSELSTDTQYF. The CDR3 DNA is TGTGCCAGCAGTGAGCTTAGCACAGATACGCAGTATTTT.

The chain has TRBV5-4 and TRBJ2-2, with 7 bases matching TRBD1. CDR1 is SGHNT and CDR2 is YYREEE in the germline V gene (reference sequence). CDR3 length equals 15 residues. With V trimmed by 2 bases and J by 4 bases, 5 bases remained unmatched. CDR3 DNA sequence: TGTGCCAGCAGCTTAGTGACAGGGACCACCGGGGAGCTGTTTTTT. Its translation is CASSLVTGTTGELFF.

Concerning this clone: Germline is not matched at one junction end, which may reflect a read error. The chain couples TRBV16 to TRBJ1-2; maybe TRBD1 (5 bases). This CDR3 has 15 amino acids. In germline, CDR1 is KGHSY, CDR2 FQNENV. CDR3: CASTQNLGRNYGYTF. CDR3 bases: TGTGCCAGCACCCAAAATCTGGGACGAAACTATGGCTACACCTTC.

Written as DNA, the CDR3 is TGTGCCAGCAGCTCGTTCGACACTGAAGCTTTCTTT. Amino acid sequence: CASSSFDTEAFF. V gene TRBV5-4 combines with J gene TRBJ1-1; D unresolved. The CDR3 is 12 amino acids. Trimming pared 3 bases from V and 3 bases from J, leaving 6 bases between. Germline CDR1 SGHNT, CDR2 YYREEE (reference sequence).

This rearrangement joins TRBV5-1 to TRBJ1-6, with a weak D call TRBD1 (5 bases). The CDR3 spans 16 residues. Germline CDR1 is SGHRS and CDR2 is YFSETQ. Trimming cost V 3 bases and J 4 bases, with 14 bases left between them. CDR3 sequence: CASSSLGGDYNSPLHF. Here the CDR3 DNA reads TGCGCCAGCAGCTCCCTTGGGGGGGATTATAATTCACCCCTCCACTTT.